Each of the 12 T cell receptor beta chains below was sequenced from the same sample in a study of cytomegalovirus exposure and HLA in healthy donors. The primer mix had 60 Vbeta and 13 Jbeta primers. Assay used: immunoSEQ multiplex PCR; TCRdb lists only in-frame clones, some missing. Of some 150,000 clones in the sample, less than 85% are singletons; the top ten hold 4.3%. Material: PBMCs. The receptor source for this set is a man between 35 and 55 years old in good health and CMV-seronegative.

The rearrangement joins TRBV5-4 to TRBJ2-5, with 7 bases matching TRBD1. CDR3 length equals 15 residues. Trimming at V came to 5 bases and at J to 5 bases, leaving 12 bases not matched to a gene. Per the germline V gene, CDR1 is SGHNT and CDR2 is YYREEE (reference sequence). The CDR3 spells CASSLISTGLETQYF. CDR3 DNA sequence: TGTGCCAGCAGTCTGATTTCGACAGGGTTGGAGACCCAGTACTTC.

The chain has TRBV11-1 and TRBJ2-7, with TRBD1 matching 11 bases. Germline trimming cut 5 bases from V and 2 bases from J; bases unmatched to any gene: 5. The CDR3 extends over 15 amino acids. Germline lookup yields CDR1 SGHAT and CDR2 FQDESV (reference sequence). The CDR3 DNA reads as TGTGCCAGCAGCCGGGGGACAGGGGGTCCCTACGAGCAGTACTTC. Amino acids: CASSRGTGGPYEQYF.

On this clone: Other nucleotide sequences from this sample produce the same CDR3. J is TRBJ2-2 and V is TRBV2, with a tentative D call TRBD2 (6 bases). This CDR3 comprises 15 residues. The V end lost 6 bases, the J end lost 2 bases, and 13 bases lay between the germline ends. Per the germline V gene, CDR1 is SNHLY and CDR2 is FYNNEI. The CDR3 reads CASRAGTLNTGELFF. In DNA, the CDR3 is TGTGCCAGCAGGGCCGGGACTCTTAACACCGGGGAGCTGTTTTTT.

The rearrangement links TRBV19 to TRBJ2-5, with 10 positions matching TRBD2. V lost 4 bases and J lost 5; bases outside the gene matches: 13. Per the germline V gene, CDR1 is LNHDA and CDR2 is SQIVND (reference sequence). CDR3 length: 17 residues. The CDR3 DNA follows: TGTGCCAGTAGTAGGCAGAGTGAGCGGGGGGGCCGGGAGACCCAGTACTTC. It specifies CASSRQSERGGRETQYF. Complete variable domain (other parts from reference TRBV19 and TRBJ2-5): DGGITQSPKYLFRKEGQNVTLSCEQNLNHDAMYWYRQDPGQGLRLIYYSQIVNDFQKGDIAEGYSVSREKKESFPLTVTSAQKNPTAFYLCASSRQSERGGRETQYFGPGTRLLVL.

This clone was picked up one time. The chain joins TRBV10-1 to TRBJ1-5, with TRBD1 as a possible D gene (5 bases). The V gene lost 5 bases and the J gene lost 6 bases, with 11 bases spanning the gap. CDR3 length: 13 residues. Germline CDR1 is WNHNN and CDR2 is SYGVQD (reference sequence). The CDR3 DNA reads as TGCGCCAGCAGTCGGGGGACCGGTCAGCCCCAGCATTTT. Protein sequence: CASSRGTGQPQHF.

J is TRBJ1-1 and V is TRBV9, with TRBD1 as a possible D gene (5 bases). Germline V CDR1 and CDR2: SGDLS, YYNGEE. This CDR3 region has 14 residues. V was pared by 5 bases and J by 2 bases, with 13 bases between. The CDR3 loop is CASRRGSGNTEAFF. CDR3 bases: TGTGCCAGCAGAAGGGGTTCCGGAAACACTGAAGCTTTCTTT.

This clone was recorded a few times. The rearrangement uses TRBV5-1 and TRBJ2-1; a possible D gene is TRBD1 (5 bases). CDR1 and CDR2 from the germline V gene are SGHRS and YFSETQ. V lost 2 bases and J 4 bases, leaving 10 bases between the germline ends. This CDR3 is built from 14 residues. CDR3 nucleotides: TGCGCCAGCAGCTTTGGGGCGACGTACAATGAGCAGTTCTTC. Translating it yields CASSFGATYNEQFF.

CDR3 sequence: CASSSWTGQGIYGYTF. In nucleotides, the CDR3 is TGTGCCAGTAGTAGTTGGACGGGACAGGGGATCTATGGCTACACCTTC. J is TRBJ1-2 and V is TRBV19; 10 positions agree with TRBD1. The CDR3 is 16 residues long. Trimming took 4 bases from V and 4 from J; bases not matched to a gene: 9. In germline, CDR1 is LNHDA, CDR2 SQIVND (reference sequence).

This chain connects TRBV30 to TRBJ1-4; D gene ambiguous. Trimming cost V 2 bases and J 5 bases, with 18 bases left between them. This CDR3 is built from 16 residues. Germline V lookup: CDR1 GTSNPN, CDR2 SVGIG (reference sequence). CDR3 in amino acids: CAWSHLLGSGNEKLFF. CDR3 sequence (DNA): TGTGCCTGGAGTCATTTATTGGGGTCGGGGAATGAAAAACTGTTTTTT.

The V call is TRBV21-1, the J call TRBJ2-1; TRBD2, the table's D call, was not compared with the DNA. TRBV21-1 is listed as a pseudogene. This CDR3 is built from 13 residues. For the CDR3, the DNA is TGTGCCAGCAGCAATCCCGGGTACAATGAGCAGTTCTTC. Amino acid sequence: CASSNPGYNEQFF.

The chain carries TRBV19 and TRBJ2-7; D is perhaps TRBD1 (6 bases). V was pared by 8 bases and J by 1 base, with 9 bases between. This CDR3 has 12 residues. Germline V gene sequence: CDR1 LNHDA, CDR2 SQIVND (reference sequence). CDR3 nucleotides: TGTGCCAGTCAGCAGGGGTCCTACGAGCAGTACTTC. It encodes CASQQGSYEQYF.

This clone occurred a few times. V and J are TRBV7-8 and TRBJ2-7, with 8 nucleotides matching TRBD2. V dropped 4 bases and J dropped 6; count of bases not matched to a gene: 8. This CDR3 has 14 residues. CDR1 and CDR2 (germline): SGHVS, FQNEAQ. CDR3 residues: CASSWAGRGAEQYF. The DNA for the CDR3 is TGTGCCAGCAGCTGGGCGGGGCGGGGGGCCGAGCAGTACTTC.